The clone carrying this T cell receptor beta chain was observed a single time. Its antigen is not identified. This sample was included in a study of a mutant IDH1 vaccine in newly diagnosed glioma. Background on the study: The earlier regimen, radiotherapy, temozolomide, or both, was most often both. V12 corresponded to week 35 and V13 to week 47.

CDR3 length: 18 residues. Germline CDR1 is MGHRA and CDR2 is YSYEKL. V dropped 4 bases and J dropped 0 bases, with 19 bases sitting between them. Time point given: week 35, safety follow-up. Topical imiquimod accompanied each vaccine dose, which consisted of 300 ug of mutant IDH1 20-mer peptide. The study's findings and limits: Pseudoprogression appears to have had no connection to changes in top peripheral T cell clonotypes.

Method: immunoSEQ multiplex PCR; TCRdb's copy keeps in-frame clones and lacks some. Among about 74,000 clones listed, around 87% were seen once. The chain uses TRBV4-1 and TRBJ1-3; tentative D call: TRBD1 (5 bases). The sequence was obtained from a man under 40 with glioma. The source was PBMCs, collected from a glioma patient whose treatment included an IDH1 peptide vaccine. The CDR3, as DNA: TGCGCCAGCAGCCCCCTTTCCTGGACACGCCTCTCTGGAAACACCATATATTTT. This sequence encodes CASSPLSWTRLSGNTIYF.